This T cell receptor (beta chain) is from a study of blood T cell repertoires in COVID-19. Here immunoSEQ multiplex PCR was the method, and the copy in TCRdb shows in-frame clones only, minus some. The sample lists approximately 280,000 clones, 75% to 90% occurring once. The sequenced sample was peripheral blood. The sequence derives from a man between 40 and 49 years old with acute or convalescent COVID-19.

CDR3 in amino acids: CASSLAGMQPQHF. The CDR3 DNA is TGTGCCAGCAGCCTTGCAGGGATGCAGCCCCAGCATTTT. The chain is built from TRBV5-5 and TRBJ1-5; tentatively, D is TRBD1 (5 bases). Germline loops: CDR1 SGHKS, CDR2 YYEKEE (reference sequence). The CDR3 sequence is 13 residues long. V was clipped by 4 bases and J by 7 bases, with 12 bases between them.